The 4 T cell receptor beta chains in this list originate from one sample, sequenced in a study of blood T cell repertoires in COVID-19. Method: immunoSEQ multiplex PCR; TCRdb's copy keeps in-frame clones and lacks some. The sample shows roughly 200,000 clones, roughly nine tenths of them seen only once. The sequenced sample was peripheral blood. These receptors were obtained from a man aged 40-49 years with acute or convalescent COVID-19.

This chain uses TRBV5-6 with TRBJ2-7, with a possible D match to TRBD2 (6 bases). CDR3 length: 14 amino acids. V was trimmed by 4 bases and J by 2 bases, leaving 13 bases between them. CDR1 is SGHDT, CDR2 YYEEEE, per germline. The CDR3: CASSLRAGTYEQYF. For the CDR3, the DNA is TGTGCCAGCAGCCTCAGGGCGGGGACCTACGAGCAGTACTTC.

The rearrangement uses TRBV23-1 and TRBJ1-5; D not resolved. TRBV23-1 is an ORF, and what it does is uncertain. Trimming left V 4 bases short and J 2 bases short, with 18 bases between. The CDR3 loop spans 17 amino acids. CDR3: CASSPWRESIGNQPQHF. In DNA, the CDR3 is TGCGCCAGCAGTCCGTGGAGGGAGAGTATTGGCAATCAGCCCCAGCATTTT.

CDR3 coding DNA: TGTGCCAGCAGCCTGACGGACAGCGGCTACACCTTC. It is translated as CASSLTDSGYTF. This chain links TRBV5-5 with TRBJ1-2; a possible D gene is TRBD1 (6 bases). The CDR3 consists of 12 residues. CDR1 is SGHKS and CDR2 is YYEKEE in the germline V gene (reference sequence). The V and J ends lost 4 bases and 8 bases respectively, with 12 bases between them.

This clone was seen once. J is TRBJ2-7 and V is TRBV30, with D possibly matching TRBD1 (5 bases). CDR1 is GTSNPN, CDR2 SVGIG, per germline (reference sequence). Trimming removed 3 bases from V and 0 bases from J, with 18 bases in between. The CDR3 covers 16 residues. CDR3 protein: CAWSKQTGLTSYEQYF. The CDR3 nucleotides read TGTGCCTGGAGCAAACAAACAGGTCTAACCTCCTACGAGCAGTACTTC.